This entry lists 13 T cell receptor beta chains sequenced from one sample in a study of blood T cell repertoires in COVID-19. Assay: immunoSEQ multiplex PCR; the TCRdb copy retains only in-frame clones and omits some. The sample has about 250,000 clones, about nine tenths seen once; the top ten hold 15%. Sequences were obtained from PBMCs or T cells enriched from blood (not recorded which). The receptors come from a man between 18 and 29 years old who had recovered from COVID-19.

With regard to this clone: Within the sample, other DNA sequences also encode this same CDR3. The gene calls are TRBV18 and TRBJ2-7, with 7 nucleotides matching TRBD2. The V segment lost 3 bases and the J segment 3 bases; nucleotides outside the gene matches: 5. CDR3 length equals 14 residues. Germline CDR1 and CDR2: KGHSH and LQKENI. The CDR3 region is CASSPGLADYEQYF. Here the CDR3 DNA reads TGTGCCAGCTCACCCGGGCTAGCGGACTACGAGCAGTACTTC.

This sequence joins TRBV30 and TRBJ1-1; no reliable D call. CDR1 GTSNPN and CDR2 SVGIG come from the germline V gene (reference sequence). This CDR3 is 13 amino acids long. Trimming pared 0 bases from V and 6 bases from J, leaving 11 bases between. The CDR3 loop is CAWSVLKAAEAFF. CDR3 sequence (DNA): TGTGCCTGGAGTGTATTAAAGGCGGCTGAAGCTTTCTTT.

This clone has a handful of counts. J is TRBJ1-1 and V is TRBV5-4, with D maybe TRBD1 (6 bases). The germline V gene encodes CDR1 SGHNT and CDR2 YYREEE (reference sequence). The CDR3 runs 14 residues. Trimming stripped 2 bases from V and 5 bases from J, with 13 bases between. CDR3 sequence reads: CASSFRGEGTEAFF. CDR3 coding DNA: TGTGCCAGCAGCTTTAGGGGGGAGGGGACTGAAGCTTTCTTT.

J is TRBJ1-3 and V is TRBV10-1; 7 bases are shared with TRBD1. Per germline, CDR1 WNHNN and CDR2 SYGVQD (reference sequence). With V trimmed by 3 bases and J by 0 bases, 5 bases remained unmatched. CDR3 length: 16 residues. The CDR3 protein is CASSEGTVISGNTIYF. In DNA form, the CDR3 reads TGCGCCAGCAGTGAAGGGACAGTGATCTCTGGAAACACCATATATTTT.

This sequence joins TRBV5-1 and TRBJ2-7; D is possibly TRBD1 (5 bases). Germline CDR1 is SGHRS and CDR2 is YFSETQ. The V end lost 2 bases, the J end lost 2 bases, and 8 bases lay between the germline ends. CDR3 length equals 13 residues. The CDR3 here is CASSLDSTYEQYF. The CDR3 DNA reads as TGCGCCAGCAGCTTAGACAGCACCTACGAGCAGTACTTC. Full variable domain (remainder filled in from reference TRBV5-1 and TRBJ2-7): KAGVTQTPRYLIKTRGQQVTLSCSPISGHRSVSWYQQTPGQGLQFLFEYFSETQRNKGNFPGRFSGRQFSNSRSEMNVSTLELGDSALYLCASSLDSTYEQYFGPGTRLTVT.

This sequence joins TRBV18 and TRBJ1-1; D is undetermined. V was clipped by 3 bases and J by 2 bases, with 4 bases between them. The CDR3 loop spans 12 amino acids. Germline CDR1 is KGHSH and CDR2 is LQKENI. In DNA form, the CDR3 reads TGTGCCAGCTCACCTAGAAACACTGAAGCTTTCTTT. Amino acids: CASSPRNTEAFF.

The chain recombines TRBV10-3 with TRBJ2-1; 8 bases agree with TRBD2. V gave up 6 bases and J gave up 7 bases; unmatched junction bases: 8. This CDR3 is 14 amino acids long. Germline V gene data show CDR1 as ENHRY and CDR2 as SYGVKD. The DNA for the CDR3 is TGTGCCATCAGAAGCACCAGCGGGAGTAATGAGCAGTTCTTC. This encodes CAIRSTSGSNEQFF.

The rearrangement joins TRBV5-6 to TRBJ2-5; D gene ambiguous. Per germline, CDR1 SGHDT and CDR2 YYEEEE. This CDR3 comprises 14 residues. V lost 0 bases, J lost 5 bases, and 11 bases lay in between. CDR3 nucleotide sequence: TGTGCCAGCAGCTTGGGGAGTAACTGGGAGACCCAGTACTTC. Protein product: CASSLGSNWETQYF.

CDR3 in amino acids: CASSQGWDRADLHF. The CDR3, as DNA: TGTGCCAGCAGCCAAGGGTGGGACAGGGCGGACCTCCACTTT. The chain links TRBV3-1 (or the pseudogene TRBV3-2) to TRBJ1-6; 9 positions match TRBD1. The CDR3 is made up of 14 amino acids. From germline, CDR1 is LGHDT and CDR2 YNNKEL (reference sequence). Germline trimming cut 1 base from V and 15 bases from J; bases unmatched to any gene: 7.

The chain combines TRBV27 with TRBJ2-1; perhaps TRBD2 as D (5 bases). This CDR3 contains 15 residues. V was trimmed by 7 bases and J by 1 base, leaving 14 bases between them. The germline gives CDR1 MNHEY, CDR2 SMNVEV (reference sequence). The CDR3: CASKVDFLSYNEQFF. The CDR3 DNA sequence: TGTGCCAGCAAAGTGGACTTTCTATCCTACAATGAGCAGTTCTTC.

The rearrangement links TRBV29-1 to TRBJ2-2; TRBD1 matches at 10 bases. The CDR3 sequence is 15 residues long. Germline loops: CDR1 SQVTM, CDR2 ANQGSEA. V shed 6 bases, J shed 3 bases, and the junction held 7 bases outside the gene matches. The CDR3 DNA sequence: TGCAGCGTAGCCGGGACAGGGGTATACACCGGGGAGCTGTTTTTT. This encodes CSVAGTGVYTGELFF.

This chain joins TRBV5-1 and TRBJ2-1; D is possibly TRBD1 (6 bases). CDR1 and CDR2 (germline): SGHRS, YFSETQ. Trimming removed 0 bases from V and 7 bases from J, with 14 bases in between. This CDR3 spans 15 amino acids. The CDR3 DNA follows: TGCGCCAGCAGCTTGGTGCCTGGACAGCAGAATGAGCAGTTCTTC. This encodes CASSLVPGQQNEQFF.

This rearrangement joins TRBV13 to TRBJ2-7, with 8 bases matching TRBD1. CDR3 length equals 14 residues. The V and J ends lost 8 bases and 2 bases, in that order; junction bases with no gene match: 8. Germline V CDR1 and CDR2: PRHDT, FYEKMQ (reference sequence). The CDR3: CASLKQGVTYEQYF. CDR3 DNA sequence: TGTGCCAGCCTCAAACAGGGGGTTACCTACGAGCAGTACTTC.